This T cell receptor (beta chain) originates from a study of OX40 agonist ivuxolimab in advanced cancers. As for the study more broadly: Ivuxolimab was a fully human IgG2 agonistic monoclonal antibody targeting the costimulatory receptor OX40 (CD134). The dose-escalation cohort was 82.7% male with a mean age of about 54 years, ranging from roughly 20 to 80. Partial responses occurred in three dose-escalation patients, of whom one had hepatocellular carcinoma and two had cutaneous melanoma. The monotherapy dose-escalation portion (N of about 52 patients) of the phase I ivuxolimab trial is reported in the paper. The point of sequencing TCRbeta in the periphery was to test whether ivuxolimab changed TCR sequence diversity and drove clonal T-cell expansion. Prior anti-PD-1, anti-PD-L1 or anti-CTLA-4 therapy was permitted, and checkpoint inhibitors had been received by 40% to 50% of dose-escalation patients. Of the approximately 50 dose-escalation patients, hepatocellular carcinoma was present in approximately 20, melanoma in around 15, renal cell carcinoma in 9 and head and neck cancer in 9. Intravenous ivuxolimab was administered to patients every 2 weeks at six dose levels: 0.01, 0.1, 0.3, 1.5, 3 and 10 mg/kg. Results and caveats for the whole study, not just this receptor: Low levels of normalized T-cell clonal expansion were also shown by some nonresponding patients. In partial responders in the 0.1-3.0 mg/kg groups, normalized peripheral clonal expansion was found to be among the lowest, especially among CD8+ T cells. Antigen specificity was not determined for the clonally expanded peripheral T cells. After ivuxolimab, more expanded clones were found on average in CD8+ T cells than in CD4+ T cells. At doses of 0.1 to 3.0 mg/kg, clonal expansion of both CD4+ and CD8+ T cells in blood was seen between baseline and week 6.

The trial excluded patients who had a history of autoimmune disease or who were on systemic immunosuppression. Peripheral blood for TCR sequencing was collected from all dose cohorts at baseline, on cycle 4 day 1, and on cycle 7 day 1. The samples were taken from a phase I, first-in-human, multicenter, open-label dose-escalation trial of ivuxolimab. The trial enrolled adults with locally advanced or metastatic head and neck squamous cell, hepatocellular, melanoma or renal cell carcinoma. Before TCR sequencing, CD4+ and CD8+ T cells were separately sorted from peripheral blood. Concerning this clone itself: No cognate antigen has been identified for it. No much larger clone exists at a distance of one base, and base qualities are not known.

To sequence the TCRbeta CDR3 region, genomic DNA was isolated from the sorted cells. The immunoSEQ Assay was used to sequence the TCRbeta CDR3 regions. In its TCRdb copy, this immuneACCESS table keeps in-frame sequences only and misses some clones. Where compared with another copy, unresolved V genes explain less than half of these, and the others have no known cause. This sample holds some 100,000 clones; roughly 90% were observed only once. The top ten clonotypes cover around 0.85% of the sample. The CDR3, cysteine through phenylalanine, is 15 amino acids long. The DNA shown is the 45-base CDR3, in frame from base 1. V loses 1 base, J loses 5 bases, and the germline ends lie 14 bases apart. The CDR1 and CDR2 encoded by the germline V gene are SGHNT and YENEEA.

The sequence is built from TRBV11-3 and TRBJ1-2; the D segment could be TRBD1, given 5 matching bases. Sequences were derived from CD4+ or CD8+ T cells sorted from blood, sampled in a trial of the OX40 agonist ivuxolimab. The TCR was taken from an adult with an advanced solid tumor such as melanoma, head and neck, liver or kidney cancer. The CDR3 protein: CASSLARQFWYGYTF. Here is the DNA: TGTGCCAGCAGCTTAGCCCGACAGTTTTGGTATGGCTACACCTTC.